This is a list of T cell receptor beta chains from one sample in a study of cytomegalovirus exposure and HLA in healthy donors. The method was immunoSEQ multiplex PCR; TCRdb's version includes in-frame clones alone and lacks a portion of them. Here the sample spans 80,000 or so clones, 63% being singletons. The sample was PBMCs. Source of these receptors: a young man in good health and CMV-seropositive. Both conserved end residues are part of each CDR3. D genes are given only for firm matches. Size tells how often a clone was seen (once, few, many) or the class of an expanded clone, and some rows leave it out.

j_call,d_call,clone_size,v_call,cdr3_length,cdr3_nt,cdr3_aa
TRBJ2-1,TRBD2,-,TRBV27,17,TGTGCCAGCAGTCTTTCATCTAGCGGGAGGGTAACCAATGAGCAGTTCTTC,CASSLSSSGRVTNEQFF
TRBJ2-7,TRBD1,-,TRBV5-1,20,TGCGCCAGCAGCTTGGGGGCTCGGGACAGGGGCGCATATGTGACCTACGAGCAGTACTTC,CASSLGARDRGAYVTYEQYF
TRBJ2-5,-,few,TRBV11-2,13,TGTGCCAGCAGTCGGGGGGCTGTAGAGACCCAGTACTTC,CASSRGAVETQYF
TRBJ2-6,-,once,TRBV12-5,13,TGTGCTAGTGCCAACTCTGGGGCCAACGTCCTGACTTTC,CASANSGANVLTF
TRBJ2-5,TRBD2,-,TRBV7-6,19,TGTGCCAGCAGCACTAGAGGGTTAGCGGGGGGGTTCGCCCCAGAGACCCAGTACTTC,CASSTRGLAGGFAPETQYF
TRBJ2-3,TRBD1,once,TRBV6-1,15,TGTGCCAGCAGTGATACCGACAGGGTGACAGATACGCAGTATTTT,CASSDTDRVTDTQYF
TRBJ2-5,-,few,TRBV4-2,15,TGTGCCAGCAGCCAAGACCGGCGGCTACAAGAGACCCAGTACTTC,CASSQDRRLQETQYF
TRBJ1-1,TRBD1,-,TRBV9,19,TGTGCCAGCAGCGTATTACCCGAAGGAACAGGGGACTCTGTCACTGAAGCTTTCTTT,CASSVLPEGTGDSVTEAFF
TRBJ1-3,-,once,TRBV18,15,TGTGCCAGCTCACCACAAGCAGGGTTTGGAAACACCATATATTTT,CASSPQAGFGNTIYF
TRBJ1-5,-,few,TRBV30,18,TGTGCCTGGAGTGTGGGGACACAAAGATTACGGAGCAATCAGCCCCAGCATTTT,CAWSVGTQRLRSNQPQHF
TRBJ2-5,TRBD1,-,TRBV7-7,14,TGTGCCAGCAGCTCCGGGACAGGGAGGGAGACCCAGTACTTC,CASSSGTGRETQYF
TRBJ1-5,-,-,TRBV28,14,TGTGCCAGCAGTCCCGCGGATGGCAATCAGCCCCAGCATTTT,CASSPADGNQPQHF
TRBJ1-2,-,few,TRBV7-9,12,TGTGCCAGCAGCTTATCGGGGGAAGGCTACACCTTC,CASSLSGEGYTF
TRBJ1-5,-,few,TRBV5-4,14,TGTGCCAGCAGCCGTGGAGGGAACAATCAGCCCCAGCATTTT,CASSRGGNNQPQHF
TRBJ1-3,-,-,TRBV9,17,TGTGCCAGCAGCGTAGGACAGGCATTACACTCTGGAAACACCATATATTTT,CASSVGQALHSGNTIYF
TRBJ2-6,TRBD1,-,TRBV27,17,TGTGCCAGCAGGAGGACAGGGGGCTTGGGGGGGGCCAACGTCCTGACTTTC,CASRRTGGLGGANVLTF
TRBJ2-1,TRBD2,-,TRBV7-9,15,TGTGCCAGCAGCTCAACTAGCGGGGAGTACAATGAGCAGTTCTTC,CASSSTSGEYNEQFF
TRBJ1-4,TRBD1,-,TRBV5-1,16,TGCGCCAGCAGGGGACAGGGGGCAGGTAGTGGTGAAAAACTGTTTTTT,CASRGQGAGSGEKLFF
TRBJ2-2,TRBD2,-,TRBV28,16,TGTGCCAGCACCCCCCTAGCGGGAGGGAGAACCGGGGAGCTGTTTTTT,CASTPLAGGRTGELFF
TRBJ2-7,TRBD2,-,TRBV27,15,TGTGCCAGCAGCGTAGCGGGGGCGGTCTCCTACGAGCAGTACTTC,CASSVAGAVSYEQYF
TRBJ2-3,-,-,TRBV5-4,15,TGTGCCAGCAGCTTAGCGGGTTCTAGCACAGATACGCAGTATTTT,CASSLAGSSTDTQYF
TRBJ1-1,-,few,TRBV9,15,TGTGCCAGCAGCGTAGCGGGGAAGGGGAACACTGAAGCTTTCTTT,CASSVAGKGNTEAFF
TRBJ1-1,-,-,TRBV2,14,TGTGCCAGCAGTACGCGGCAGAGGTTAGCTGAAGCTTTCTTT,CASSTRQRLAEAFF
TRBJ1-1,TRBD1,-,TRBV6-1,14,TGTGCCAGCAGTGCAAGGGGGCAGGGCACTGAAGCTTTCTTT,CASSARGQGTEAFF
TRBJ2-7,TRBD1,-,TRBV19,14,TGTGCCAGTGACATGGGACAGGGGGTTTACGAGCAGTACTTC,CASDMGQGVYEQYF
TRBJ2-2,TRBD2,-,TRBV11-2,18,TGTGCCAGCAGCCCCCGGACTAGCGGGAGCGTCGAGGCCGGGGAGCTGTTTTTT,CASSPRTSGSVEAGELFF
TRBJ2-3,TRBD2,-,TRBV19,17,TGTGCCAGTACCCCAAGTCTAAGCGGGAGTTTGTCAGATACGCAGTATTTT,CASTPSLSGSLSDTQYF
TRBJ2-5,-,-,TRBV30,10,TGTGCCTGGGGGGGGGAGACCCAGTACTTC,CAWGGETQYF
TRBJ2-1,TRBD2,-,TRBV5-6,14,TGTGCCAGCAGCTTGGTACTAGCGGACAATGAGCAGTTCTTC,CASSLVLADNEQFF
TRBJ2-7,-,-,TRBV11-2,14,TGTGCCAGCAGCTCCCCGCCCAGGTCCTACGAGCAGTACTTC,CASSSPPRSYEQYF
TRBJ1-4,TRBD1,medium-sized,TRBV4-1,16,TGCGCCAGCAGCCACATGGGGACAGGGACTAATGAAAAACTGTTTTTT,CASSHMGTGTNEKLFF
TRBJ1-1,-,-,TRBV6-6,13,TGTGCCAGCAAGGACAGTGCGAACACTGAAGCTTTCTTT,CASKDSANTEAFF
TRBJ1-2,-,once,TRBV25-1,13,TGTGCCAGCAGGGACAGAGCTAACTATGGCTACACCTTC,CASRDRANYGYTF
TRBJ2-7,-,-,TRBV27,13,TGTGCCAGCAGTCGTCTCTCCGCCTACGAGCAGTACTTC,CASSRLSAYEQYF
TRBJ2-3,-,few,TRBV7-3,13,TGTGCCAGCAGCTTAGGGACATCAGATACGCAGTATTTT,CASSLGTSDTQYF
TRBJ1-4,-,-,TRBV6-5,15,TGTGCCAGCAGAACCCAGGGTTTCACTAATGAAAAACTGTTTTTT,CASRTQGFTNEKLFF
TRBJ1-5,-,-,TRBV19,16,TGTGCCAGTAGTCTCTCATCAACAGGGACCCTGGAGCCCCAGCATTTT,CASSLSSTGTLEPQHF
TRBJ1-4,TRBD1,-,TRBV4-3,18,TGCGCCAGCAGCCGACTGATGCCGGACCGGGACAGAAATGAAAAACTGTTTTTT,CASSRLMPDRDRNEKLFF
TRBJ2-7,-,few,TRBV6-5,15,TGTGCCAGCAGTAAGCCCGGGACACCTACCTACGAGCAGTACTTC,CASSKPGTPTYEQYF
TRBJ1-5,-,few,TRBV28,13,TGTGCCAGCAGACAGGGAAGCAATCAGCCCCAGCATTTT,CASRQGSNQPQHF
TRBJ2-3,TRBD2,-,TRBV9,18,TGTGCCAGCAGCAAGGGACTAGCGGGGGGCACTAGCACAGATACGCAGTATTTT,CASSKGLAGGTSTDTQYF
TRBJ2-3,-,many,TRBV6-5,14,TGTGCCAGCAGTTTCGGGACTCCTAGGGATACGCAGTATTTT,CASSFGTPRDTQYF
TRBJ2-3,TRBD2,-,TRBV27,16,TGTGCCAGCAGTTTCCAGGGTAGCGGGGACACAGATACGCAGTATTTT,CASSFQGSGDTDTQYF
TRBJ2-7,-,-,TRBV28,14,TGTGCCAGCACCCCGGGGAGACCCCCTCACGAGCAGTACTTC,CASTPGRPPHEQYF
TRBJ1-6,TRBD1,-,TRBV11-2,14,TGTGCCAGCAGCTTAGCAGGGGGGAATTCACCCCTCCACTTT,CASSLAGGNSPLHF